This T cell receptor (beta chain) was recovered during a study of blood T cell repertoires in COVID-19. Turning to the study itself: T cells, B-cell-depleted T cells, or PBMCs provided the cDNA or gDNA that served as material.

The V gene's germline CDR1 is SGHVS and CDR2 FQNEAQ. Trimming left V 5 bases short and J 1 base short, with 18 bases between. The CDR3 consists of 16 residues. Original analysis: Cell counts per sample came from amplifying reference gene primers. The protocol was immunoSEQ multiplex PCR, while the TCRdb copy is restricted to in-frame clones and leaves out a portion. V and J calls and clone size come straight from that table; D and trimming were deduced from the DNA. The repertoire has 150,000 or so clones, 80% to 90% of them found once; the top ten carry about an eighth. This sequence originates from a man younger than 30 with COVID-19, enrolled during active disease. V gene TRBV7-8 combines with J gene TRBJ2-7; D might be TRBD1 (5 bases). The sample comprised peripheral blood. DNA for the CDR3: TGTGCCAGCAGCCTCGGCAGGGCCGCTAATTCCTACGAGCAGTACTTC. The encoded protein is CASSLGRAANSYEQYF. The whole variable domain, filled in from reference TRBV7-8 and TRBJ2-7, reads GAGVSQSPRYKVAKRGQDVALRCDPISGHVSLFWYQQALGQGPEFLTYFQNEAQLDKSGLPSDRFFAERPEGSVSTLKIQRTQQEDSAVYLCASSLGRAANSYEQYFGPGTRLTVT.